These T cell receptor beta chains were read from a single sample in a study of read filtering for tumor transcriptome and immune sequencing. TCRdb re-called the reads with MiXCR, one entry per CDR3 protein. The sample has 90,000 or so distinct CDR3 sequences, 20% to 25% seen once; the top ten hold roughly 11%. The sample consisted of a population of CD138-negative cells sorted from bone marrow. The source of these receptors is a donor at least 40 years old with multiple myeloma. The CDR3 runs from the conserved cysteine through the conserved F or W. Only part of the rows carry a size: once, few, many, or a class if the clone is expanded.

V | length | size | CDR3
TRBV2 | 13 | many | CASRRQAQETQYF
TRBV6-6 | 13 | many | CATSSVGYNEQFF
TRBV14 | 15 | many | CASSQGLANGGELFF
TRBV5-1 | 13 | many | CASNRQDGYEQYF
TRBV5-1 | 14 | many | CASSHRDGTDTQYF
TRBV9 | 16 | - | CASSSRSGGPMWTQYF
TRBV4-1 | 15 | few | CASSQEVPTYNEQFF
TRBV11-2 | 14 | many | CASSSLAGANVLTF
TRBV5-1 | 14 | many | CASSKGQGTGELFF
TRBV10-3 | 12 | many | CAISAGGWEAFF
TRBV11-2 | 13 | many | CASSPGGTGELFF
TRBV7-2 | 16 | few | CASSLRAGGRTGELFF
TRBV28 | 15 | once | CASTAPGNSNQPQHF
TRBV20-1 | 16 | - | CSATILSGGPTDTQYF
TRBV29-1 | 15 | many | CSVKGQGAGTDTQYF
TRBV28 | 12 | few | CASSLVGNTQYF